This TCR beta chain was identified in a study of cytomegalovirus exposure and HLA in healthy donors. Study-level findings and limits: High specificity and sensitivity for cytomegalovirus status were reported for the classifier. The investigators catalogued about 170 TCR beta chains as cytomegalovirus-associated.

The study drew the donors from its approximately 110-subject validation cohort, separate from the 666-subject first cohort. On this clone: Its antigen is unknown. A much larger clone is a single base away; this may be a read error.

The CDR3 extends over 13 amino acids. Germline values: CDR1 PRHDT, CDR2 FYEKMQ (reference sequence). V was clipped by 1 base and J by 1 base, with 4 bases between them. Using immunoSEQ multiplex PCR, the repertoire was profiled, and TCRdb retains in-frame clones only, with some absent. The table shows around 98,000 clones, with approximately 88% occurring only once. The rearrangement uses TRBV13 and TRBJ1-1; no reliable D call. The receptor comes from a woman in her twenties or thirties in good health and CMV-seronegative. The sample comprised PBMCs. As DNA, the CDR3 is TGTGCCAGCAGCTTAGACGGGAACACTGAAGCTTTCTTT. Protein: CASSLDGNTEAFF.